Below are 11 T cell receptor beta chains sequenced from a single sample in a study of regulatory T cells in long-lasting Graves disease. As to time point: newly diagnosed GD, antithyroid drugs for less than 3 months. Researchers made the TCR library from RNA that was extracted from PBMCs. Both iRepertoire HTBI primers and Arm-PCR of CDR3 regions were used to build the TCR beta libraries. Each CDR3 protein gets one entry after TCRdb re-called the multiplex PCR reads with MiXCR. The sample has approximately 400,000 distinct CDR3 sequences, around 16% seen once; the top ten hold around 7.6%. These data are also associated with another study on T cells in Graves' hyperthyroidism and ophthalmopathy.

Source: peripheral blood mononuclear cells (PBMCs), taken at new diagnosis, from a patient treated with antithyroid drugs. The receptor source for this set is a woman in her thirties or forties with Graves disease.

This sequence joins TRBV2 and TRBJ1-5; D is undetermined. The CDR3 contains 15 residues. CDR1 and CDR2 (germline): SNHLY, FYNNEI. V was clipped by 7 bases and J by 2 bases, with 15 bases between them. CDR3 sequence (DNA): TGTGCCAGCACCCGAGATAGCTTCGGCAATCAGCCCCAGCATTTT. Residues: CASTRDSFGNQPQHF.

This clonotype has at least ten counts. This rearrangement joins TRBV11-3 to TRBJ2-3; D not certain. The CDR3 extends over 14 amino acids. V lost 0 bases to trimming and J lost 2 bases, with 6 bases between them. Germline CDR1 and CDR2: SGHNT and YENEEA. This CDR3 is CASSLEQSTDTQYF. In nucleotides, the CDR3 is TGTGCCAGCAGCTTAGAACAGTCCACAGATACGCAGTATTTT.

This clonotype was found many times. The chain combines TRBV27 with TRBJ2-5, with D possibly TRBD1 on 5 matching bases. From germline, CDR1 is MNHEY and CDR2 SMNVEV (reference sequence). CDR3 length: 14 amino acids. Trimming pared 2 bases from V and 4 bases from J, leaving 11 bases between. The CDR3 DNA is TGTGCCAGCAGTTTACCAGGGCGCGGAGAGACCCAGTACTTC. Translation: CASSLPGRGETQYF.

This chain links TRBV7-6 with TRBJ2-2, with 12 bases fitting TRBD2. After removal of 5 bases from V and 7 bases from J, the junction contained 14 bases not matched to a gene. The CDR3 is 18 residues long. From germline, CDR1 is SGHVS and CDR2 FNYEAQ. The CDR3: CASSPWASGRAGSGELFF. The CDR3 DNA reads TGTGCCAGCAGCCCCTGGGCTAGCGGGAGGGCCGGTAGCGGGGAGCTGTTTTTT.

This clonotype was counted only a few times. The rearrangement links TRBV6-2 or TRBV6-3 to TRBJ2-1; 11 bases align to TRBD2. Germline loops: CDR1 MNHEY, CDR2 SVGEGT. This CDR3 contains 16 residues. Trimming removed 7 bases from V and 2 bases from J; junction bases left unmatched: 7. Written as DNA, the CDR3 is TGTGCCAGCACTCGACCGGGACTAGCGGCCTACAATGAGCAGTTCTTC. This encodes CASTRPGLAAYNEQFF.

This sequence joins TRBV19 and TRBJ2-7; a weak D match, TRBD1 (6 bases). Germline V gene sequence: CDR1 LNHDA, CDR2 SQIVND (reference sequence). This CDR3 spans 15 amino acids. V lost 7 bases and J lost 8, with 24 bases in between. In DNA, the CDR3 is TGTGCCAGTACTACTACCGGGACAAATCCCGACAAGCAGTACTTC. This translates into CASTTTGTNPDKQYF.

Regarding this clonotype: Only one base separates this from a far larger clonotype, so it likely reflects a read error. The chain links TRBV28 to TRBJ2-3; possibly TRBD1 or TRBD2 for D (6 bases each). The last part of the DNA fits TRBJ2-5 better; the J call may be wrong. Germline lookup yields CDR1 MDHEN and CDR2 SYDVKM. This CDR3 contains 16 residues. CDR3 protein: CANSLTPGARAETQYF. The CDR3 DNA sequence: TGTGCCAACAGTCTTACTCCGGGGGCCAGGGCAGAGACCCAGTACTTC.

The chain employs TRBV7-8 and TRBJ2-3; 7 bases align to TRBD1. The germline V gene has CDR1 SGHVS and CDR2 FQNEAQ. There are 16 residues in the CDR3. V trimming: 4 bases; J trimming: 5 bases; junction bases outside the gene matches: 12. CDR3 in DNA: TGTGCCAGCAGCTCGATAGGGGGCCTGGTTTTAGATACGCAGTATTTT. This gives the protein CASSSIGGLVLDTQYF.

The chain joins TRBV29-1 to TRBJ1-1; 8 bases line up with TRBD1. Germline CDR1 reads SQVTM; CDR2 reads ANQGSEA. V was pared by 4 bases and J by 5 bases, with 6 bases of the junction left unmatched. This CDR3 is built from 13 residues. CDR3 DNA: TGCAGCGTTGGTTCGAGACAGGGGACTGAAGCTTTCTTT. Residues: CSVGSRQGTEAFF.

This clonotype was seen repeatedly, ten times or more. The J gene is TRBJ2-3, the V gene TRBV7-8; 7 nucleotides match TRBD1. CDR1 is SGHVS, CDR2 FQNEAQ, per germline. The junction had 5 bases not matched to a gene; V was cut back by 5 bases and J by 0 bases. This CDR3 comprises 15 residues. The CDR3 coding sequence is TGTGCCAGCAGCCCCGGGACAGCTAGCACAGATACGCAGTATTTT. Protein sequence: CASSPGTASTDTQYF.

The DNA for the CDR3 is TGTGCCAGTAGTATAGGGTTCGTGGGGAGCCTCAGTGGCTACACCTTC. Translation: CASSIGFVGSLSGYTF. This chain connects TRBV19 to TRBJ1-2; D gene ambiguous. CDR1 is LNHDA and CDR2 is SQIVND in the germline V gene (reference sequence). Trimming took off 1 base at V and 7 bases at J, with 19 bases between the two ends. The CDR3 covers 16 residues.